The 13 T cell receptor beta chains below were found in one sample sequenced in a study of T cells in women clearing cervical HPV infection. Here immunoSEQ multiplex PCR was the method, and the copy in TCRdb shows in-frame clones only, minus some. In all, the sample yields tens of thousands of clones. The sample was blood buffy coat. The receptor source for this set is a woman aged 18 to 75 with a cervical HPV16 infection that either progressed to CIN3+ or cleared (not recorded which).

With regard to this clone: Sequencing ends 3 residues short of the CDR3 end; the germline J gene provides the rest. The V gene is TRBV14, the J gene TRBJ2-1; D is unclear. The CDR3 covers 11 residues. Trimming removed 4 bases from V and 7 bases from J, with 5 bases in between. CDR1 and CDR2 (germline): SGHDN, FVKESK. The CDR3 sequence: CASSRLNEQFF. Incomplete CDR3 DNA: TGTGCCAGCAGCCGGCTTAATGAG.

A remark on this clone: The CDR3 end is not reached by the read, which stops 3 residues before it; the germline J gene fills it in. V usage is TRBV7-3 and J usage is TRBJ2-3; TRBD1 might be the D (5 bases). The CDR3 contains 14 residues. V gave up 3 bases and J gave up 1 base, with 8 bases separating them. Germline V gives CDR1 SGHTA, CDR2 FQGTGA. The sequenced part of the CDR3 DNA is TGTGCCAGCAGCTTCCAAGGGGGCACAGATACG. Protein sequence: CASSFQGGTDT. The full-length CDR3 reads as CASSFQGGTDTQYF.

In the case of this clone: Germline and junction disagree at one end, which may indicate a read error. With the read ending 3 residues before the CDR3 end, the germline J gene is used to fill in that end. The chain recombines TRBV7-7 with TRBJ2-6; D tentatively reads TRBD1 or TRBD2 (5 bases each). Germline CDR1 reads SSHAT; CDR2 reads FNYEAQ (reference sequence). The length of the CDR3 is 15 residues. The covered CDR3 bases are TGTGCTAGCAGCTCCGAGGGGTCTGGGGCCAACGTC. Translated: CASSSEGSGANV. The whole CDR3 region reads CASSSEGSGANVLTF.

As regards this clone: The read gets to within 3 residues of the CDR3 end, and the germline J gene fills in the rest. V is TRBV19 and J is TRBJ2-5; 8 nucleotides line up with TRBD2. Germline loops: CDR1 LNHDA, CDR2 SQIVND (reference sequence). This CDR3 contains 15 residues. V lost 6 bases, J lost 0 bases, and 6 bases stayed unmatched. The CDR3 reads CASSLERGYQETQYF. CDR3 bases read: TGTGCCAGTAGCCTCGAGCGGGGGTACCAAGAGACC. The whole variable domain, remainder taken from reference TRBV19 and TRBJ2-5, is DGGITQSPKYLFRKEGQNVTLSCEQNLNHDAMYWYRQDPGQGLRLIYYSQIVNDFQKGDIAEGYSVSREKKESFPLTVTSAQKNPTAFYLCASSLERGYQETQYFGPGTRLLVL.

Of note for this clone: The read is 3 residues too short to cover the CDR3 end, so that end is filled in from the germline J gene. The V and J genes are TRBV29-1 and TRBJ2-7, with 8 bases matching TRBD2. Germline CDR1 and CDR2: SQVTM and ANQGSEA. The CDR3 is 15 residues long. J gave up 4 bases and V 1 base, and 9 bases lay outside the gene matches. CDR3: CSVEVPGGVTYEQYF. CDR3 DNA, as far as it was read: TGCAGCGTTGAAGTCCCCGGGGGGGTGACATACGAG.

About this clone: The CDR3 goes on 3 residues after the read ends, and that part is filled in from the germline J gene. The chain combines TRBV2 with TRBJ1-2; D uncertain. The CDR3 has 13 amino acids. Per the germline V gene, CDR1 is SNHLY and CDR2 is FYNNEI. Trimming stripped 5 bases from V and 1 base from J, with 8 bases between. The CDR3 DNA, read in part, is TGTGCCAGCAGTACGGGGAGTAACTATGGC. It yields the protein CASSTGSNYG. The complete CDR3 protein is CASSTGSNYGYTF.

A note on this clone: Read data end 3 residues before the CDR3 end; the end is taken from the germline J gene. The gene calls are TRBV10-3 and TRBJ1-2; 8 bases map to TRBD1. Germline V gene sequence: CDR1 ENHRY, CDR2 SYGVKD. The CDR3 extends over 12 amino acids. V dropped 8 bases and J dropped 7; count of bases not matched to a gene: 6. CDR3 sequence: CAIPTGDFGYTF. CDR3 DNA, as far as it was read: TGTGCCATCCCGACAGGGGATTTTGGC.

The sequenced part of the CDR3 DNA is TGTGCCAGCAAAGGTGAGGGTGGCAATCAGCCC. It specifies CASKGEGGNQP. The whole CDR3 region reads CASKGEGGNQPQHF. The rearrangement joins TRBV2 to TRBJ1-5; D gene ambiguous. Read coverage stops 3 residues before the CDR3 terminus; the germline J gene supplies the remainder. Germline CDR1 reads SNHLY; CDR2 reads FYNNEI. V dropped 7 bases and J dropped 2 bases, with 12 bases sitting between them. This CDR3 has 14 residues. The full variable domain, its missing parts supplied by reference TRBV2 and TRBJ1-5, is EPEVTQTPSHQVTQMGQEVILRCVPISNHLYFYWYRQILGQKVEFLVSFYNNEISEKSEIFDDQFSVERPDGSNFTLKIRSTKLEDSAMYFCASKGEGGNQPQHFGDGTRLSIL.

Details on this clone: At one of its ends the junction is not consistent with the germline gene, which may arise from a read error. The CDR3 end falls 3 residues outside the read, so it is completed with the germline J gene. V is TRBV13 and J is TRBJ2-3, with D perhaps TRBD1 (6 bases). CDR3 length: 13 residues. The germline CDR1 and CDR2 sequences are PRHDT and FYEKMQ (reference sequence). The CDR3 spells CASRQQGAETQYF. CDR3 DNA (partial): TGTGCCAGCAGACAACAGGGAGCAGAGACG.

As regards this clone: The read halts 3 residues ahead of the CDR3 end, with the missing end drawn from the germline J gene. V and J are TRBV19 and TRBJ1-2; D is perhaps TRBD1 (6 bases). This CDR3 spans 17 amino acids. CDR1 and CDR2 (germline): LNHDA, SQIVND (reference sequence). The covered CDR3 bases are TGTGCCAGTAGTATGCGGACTAGCGGGAGTAGGACAGATACC. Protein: CASSMRTSGSRTDT. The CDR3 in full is CASSMRTSGSRTDTYTF.

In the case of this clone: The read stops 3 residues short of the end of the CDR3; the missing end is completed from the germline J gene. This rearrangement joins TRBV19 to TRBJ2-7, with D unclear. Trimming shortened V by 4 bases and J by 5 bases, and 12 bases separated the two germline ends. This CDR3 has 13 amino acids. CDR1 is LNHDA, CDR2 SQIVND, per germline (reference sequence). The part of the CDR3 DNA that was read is TGTGCCAGTAGTACCCACGGTCTGGACGAG. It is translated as CASSTHGLDE. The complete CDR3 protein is CASSTHGLDEQYF.

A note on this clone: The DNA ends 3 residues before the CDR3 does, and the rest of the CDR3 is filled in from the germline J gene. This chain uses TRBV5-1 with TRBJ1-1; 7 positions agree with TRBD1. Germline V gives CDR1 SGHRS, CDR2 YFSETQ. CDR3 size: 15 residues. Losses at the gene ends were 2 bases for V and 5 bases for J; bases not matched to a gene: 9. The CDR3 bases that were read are TGCGCCAGCAGCTTCGGGATACAGGGGCAAACTGAA. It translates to CASSFGIQGQTE. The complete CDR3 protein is CASSFGIQGQTEAFF.

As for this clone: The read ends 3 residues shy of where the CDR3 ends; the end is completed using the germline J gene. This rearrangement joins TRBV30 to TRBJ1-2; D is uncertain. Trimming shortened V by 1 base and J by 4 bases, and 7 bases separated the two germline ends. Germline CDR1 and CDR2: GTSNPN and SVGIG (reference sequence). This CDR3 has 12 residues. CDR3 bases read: TGTGCCTGGAGTGGTCCATCCTATGGC. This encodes CAWSGPSYG. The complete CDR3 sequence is CAWSGPSYGYTF.